This T cell receptor beta chain was captured in a study of early T cells in non-severe SARS-CoV-2 infection. One entry per CDR3 protein, called by TCRdb with MiXCR from the 5' RACE reads. The table lists approximately 71,000 distinct CDR3 sequences, 9.5% to 15% of them singletons. This clonotype has ten or more counts. Source: whole blood, taken at baseline. The clonotype comes from an adult who was a healthcare worker with PCR-confirmed SARS-CoV-2 infection or an uninfected control (not recorded which).

CDR3: CAISEPNQGEAFF. The CDR3 DNA reads TGTGCCATCAGTGAGCCGAATCAGGGCGAAGCTTTCTTT. J is TRBJ1-1 and V is TRBV10-3; D is perhaps TRBD1 (5 bases). The CDR3 spans 13 residues. The V gene's germline CDR1 is ENHRY and CDR2 SYGVKD. The germline V and J ends were trimmed by 2 bases and 8 bases, with 12 bases remaining between them.